The sequence of this T cell receptor (beta chain) was determined in a study of radiotherapy plus CTLA-4 blockade in lung cancer. Turning to the study itself: Around 18% of enrolled patients responded objectively, and more than 30% had disease control. Study-wide results and limits: Radiotherapy with ipilimumab was followed by blood expansion of tumor-derived clones.

Using immunoSEQ multiplex PCR, the repertoire was profiled, and TCRdb retains in-frame clones only, with some absent. The sample records roughly 51,000 clones, approximately 86% being singletons. On this clone itself: Its matching antigen is unknown.

V lost 0 bases, J lost 1 base, and 3 bases stayed unmatched. Germline CDR1 is SGHDT and CDR2 is YYEEEE. The CDR3 contains 15 residues. Focal radiation plus CTLA-4 blockade with ipilimumab was administered to patients who had chemo-refractory metastatic non-small-cell lung cancer. This chain joins TRBV5-6 and TRBJ2-5, with 7 bases identical to TRBD2. Sequencing used peripheral blood, obtained from a patient treated with radiotherapy plus ipilimumab. The receptor comes from a human donor with non-small cell lung cancer that progressed on radiotherapy plus ipilimumab. Some clones in this sample may be carry-over from other donors' samples. CDR3 DNA sequence: TGTGCCAGCAGCTTGGCGCAGCGGGGCCAAGAGACCCAGTACTTC. This codes for CASSLAQRGQETQYF.